These T cell receptor beta chains were read from a single sample in a study of T cell responses to AZD1222 COVID-19 vaccine. The protocol was immunoSEQ multiplex PCR, while the TCRdb copy is restricted to in-frame clones and leaves out a portion. The sample holds about 110,000 clones, about 95% seen once. This specimen consisted of peripheral blood, obtained 28 days after the second AZD1222 dose. All receptors come from an adult who received the AZD1222 COVID-19 vaccine. CDR3s include the opening cysteine and the closing phenylalanine or tryptophan. The D gene is left open where the match is weak. Clone size is shown for a subset of rows, as once, few, many or a class of expanded clone.

17	TRBV9	NA	TRBJ1-1	NA	TGTGCCAGCAGCGTAGCTGTGACAGGACCTCAGAACACTGAAGCTTTCTTT	CASSVAVTGPQNTEAFF
14	TRBV3-1/TRBV3-2	TRBD1	TRBJ1-6	NA	TGTGCCAGCAGCCAGGGACAGGGTCGTACACCCCTCCACTTT	CASSQGQGRTPLHF
15	TRBV25-1	NA	TRBJ1-3	NA	TGTGCCAGCAGTGAAGGGGCGGATTGGGGAAACACCATATATTTT	CASSEGADWGNTIYF
14	TRBV27	NA	TRBJ2-1	NA	TGTGCCAGCAGTGTGTTCCGAGGTAGAAATGAGCAGTTCTTC	CASSVFRGRNEQFF
14	TRBV18	TRBD1	TRBJ2-1	NA	TGTGCCAGCTCACCCGGGACAGGGCGAAATGAGCAGTTCTTC	CASSPGTGRNEQFF
15	TRBV4-1	NA	TRBJ2-1	NA	TGCGCCAGCAGCCCGATCTACGGGACCTACAATGAGCAGTTCTTC	CASSPIYGTYNEQFF
13	TRBV15	NA	TRBJ1-2	NA	TGTGCCACCAGCGGTGGACAGCGAGGGGGCTACACCTTC	CATSGGQRGGYTF
14	TRBV4-1	NA	TRBJ1-1	NA	TGCGCCAGCAGCCGGAGACAGGAAGGCGCTGAAGCTTTCTTT	CASSRRQEGAEAFF
11	TRBV20-1	NA	TRBJ1-1	once	TGCAGTGCTGGTTTGTATACTGAAGCTTTCTTT	CSAGLYTEAFF
19	TRBV27	TRBD2	TRBJ2-2	NA	TGTGCCAGCAGTCCCCGTCAGACTAGCCGGGTTAAGGACACCGGGGAGCTGTTTTTT	CASSPRQTSRVKDTGELFF
14	TRBV15	NA	TRBJ2-5	NA	TGTGCCACCAGCAGAGATCCCCCAGAAGAGACCCAGTACTTC	CATSRDPPEETQYF
13	TRBV18	NA	TRBJ1-5	NA	TGTGCCAGCTCACCCCACAGGGACCAGCCCCAGCATTTT	CASSPHRDQPQHF
15	TRBV4-1	NA	TRBJ2-4	NA	TGCGCCAGCAGCCAAATAGACCTAGCCAAAAACATTCAGTACTTC	CASSQIDLAKNIQYF
14	TRBV6-6	TRBD1	TRBJ1-2	NA	TGTGCCAGCAGTTACCCGGACAGGGGCAATGGCTACACCTTC	CASSYPDRGNGYTF
13	TRBV18	TRBD1	TRBJ2-1	NA	TGTGCCAGCTCACCCGAGGGGGCCAATGAGCAGTTCTTC	CASSPEGANEQFF
16	TRBV5-1	TRBD2	TRBJ2-2	NA	TGCGCCAGCAGCTCCCCTATGCGGGAGGGCCCTGGGGAGCTGTTTTTT	CASSSPMREGPGELFF
14	TRBV5-1	NA	TRBJ1-1	NA	TGCGCCAGCTTGGGGACCGCGGGAGGTACTGAAGCTTTCTTT	CASLGTAGGTEAFF
13	TRBV11-2	NA	TRBJ1-4	once	TGTGCCAGCAGCTTAGGAGTTAATGAAAAACTGTTTTTT	CASSLGVNEKLFF
17	TRBV19	NA	TRBJ1-1	NA	TGTGCCAGTAGTATAGAAGGCCTGGGCCAAATGAACACTGAAGCTTTCTTT	CASSIEGLGQMNTEAFF
16	TRBV27	NA	TRBJ2-3	NA	TGTGCCAGCAGTGCGTACCGGCCTAGTACCACAGATACGCAGTATTTT	CASSAYRPSTTDTQYF
15	TRBV12-5	TRBD1	TRBJ1-2	NA	TGTGCTAGTGGTACCCCAGGACAGGAGCTCTATGGCTACACCTTC	CASGTPGQELYGYTF
18	TRBV10-3	TRBD1	TRBJ1-2	NA	TGTGCCATCGGGACAAGGACAATTGGACAGGGTAAATTCTATGGCTACACCTTC	CAIGTRTIGQGKFYGYTF
15	TRBV11-2	TRBD1	TRBJ2-7	NA	TGTGCCAGCAGCTTATCAACAGGGGCTTCCTACGAGCAGTACTTC	CASSLSTGASYEQYF
13	TRBV29-1	TRBD1	TRBJ1-2	NA	TGCAGCGTGTCGACAGGGGGCTATGATGGCTACACCTTC	CSVSTGGYDGYTF
11	TRBV14	NA	TRBJ2-7	few	TGTGCCAGCAGCCAATCTTACGAGCAGTACTTC	CASSQSYEQYF
14	TRBV25-1	NA	TRBJ2-5	NA	TGTGCCAGCAGTGACGGGACGGGCAGACAGACCCAGTACTTC	CASSDGTGRQTQYF
16	TRBV7-9	NA	TRBJ1-1	NA	TGTGCCAGCAGCCCCCCAGGGATCCGGGTAGACACTGAAGCTTTCTTT	CASSPPGIRVDTEAFF
14	TRBV5-1	TRBD1	TRBJ2-1	NA	TGCGCCAGCAGCAGAGGACAGGGGAGGGATGAGCAGTTCTTC	CASSRGQGRDEQFF
14	TRBV5-1	NA	TRBJ1-1	NA	TGCGCCAGCAGACGTGCAGAAGCTAGCACTGAAGCTTTCTTT	CASRRAEASTEAFF
15	TRBV7-8	TRBD1	TRBJ1-5	NA	TGTGCCAGCAGCTTAATGGGACAGGGCAATCAGCCCCAGCATTTT	CASSLMGQGNQPQHF
14	TRBV3-1/TRBV3-2	NA	TRBJ1-1	NA	TGTGCCAGCAGCCATCCGGGGTTAGGCACTGAAGCTTTCTTT	CASSHPGLGTEAFF
13	TRBV27	NA	TRBJ1-1	NA	TGTGCCAGCCACCCGAGAGGGGACACTGAAGCTTTCTTT	CASHPRGDTEAFF
12	TRBV28	NA	TRBJ2-7	NA	TGTGCCAGCAGTTTAGGGTCCTACGAGCAGTACTTC	CASSLGSYEQYF
16	TRBV18	TRBD1	TRBJ1-1	NA	TGTGCCAGCTCACCAGGGGGGCAGGGGGCGCGCGGTGGAGCTTTCTTT	CASSPGGQGARGGAFF
14	TRBV11-2	TRBD2	TRBJ2-7	NA	TGTGCCAGCAGCTCCGTAGCGGGAGTACCCGAGCAGTACTTC	CASSSVAGVPEQYF
17	TRBV10-1	TRBD1	TRBJ1-1	NA	TGCGCCAGCAGCCACTGGACAGGCCTATTGATGAACACTGAAGCTTTCTTT	CASSHWTGLLMNTEAFF